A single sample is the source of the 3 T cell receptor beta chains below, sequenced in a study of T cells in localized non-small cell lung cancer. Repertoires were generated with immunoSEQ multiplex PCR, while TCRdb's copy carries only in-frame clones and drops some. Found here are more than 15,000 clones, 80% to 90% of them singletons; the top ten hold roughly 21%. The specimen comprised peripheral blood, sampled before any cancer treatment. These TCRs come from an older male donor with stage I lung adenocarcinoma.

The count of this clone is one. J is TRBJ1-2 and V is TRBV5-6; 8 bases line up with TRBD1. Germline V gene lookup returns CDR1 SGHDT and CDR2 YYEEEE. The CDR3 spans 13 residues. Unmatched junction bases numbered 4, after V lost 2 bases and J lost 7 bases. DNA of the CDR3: TGTGCCAGCAGCTTCGTAACAGGGGGTGGCTACACCTTC. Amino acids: CASSFVTGGGYTF.

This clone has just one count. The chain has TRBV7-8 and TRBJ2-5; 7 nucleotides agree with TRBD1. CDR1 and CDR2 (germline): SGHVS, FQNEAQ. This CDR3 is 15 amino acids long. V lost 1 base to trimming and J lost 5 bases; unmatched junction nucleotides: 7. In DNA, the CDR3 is TGTGCCAGCAGCTTAGAGACAGGGTCCCGTGAGACCCAGTACTTC. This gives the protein CASSLETGSRETQYF.

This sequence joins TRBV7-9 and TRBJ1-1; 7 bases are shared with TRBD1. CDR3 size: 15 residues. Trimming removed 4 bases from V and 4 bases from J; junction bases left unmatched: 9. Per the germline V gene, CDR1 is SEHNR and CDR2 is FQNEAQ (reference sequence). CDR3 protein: CASSSRGQRGTEAFF. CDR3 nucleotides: TGTGCCAGCAGCTCAAGGGGGCAGCGGGGCACTGAAGCTTTCTTT.